This T cell receptor beta chain was obtained from a study of cytomegalovirus exposure and HLA in healthy donors. V was shortened by 4 bases and J by 0 bases, with 22 bases between the two germline ends. Germline-derived CDR1 and CDR2 are GTSNPN and SVGIG (reference sequence). The CDR3 is 18 amino acids. PCR employed 60 Vbeta and 13 Jbeta primers. Profiled with immunoSEQ multiplex PCR; TCRdb holds only in-frame clones, not every one. The sample yields just over 150,000 clones, about three quarters seen once. This clone was detected only a few times. The TCR originated in a woman younger than 45 in good health and CMV-seronegative. V usage is TRBV30 and J usage is TRBJ1-3, with no clear D. Sequenced material: PBMCs. This chain's CDR3 is CAWNPGILPLTSGNTIYF. CDR3 DNA sequence: TGTGCCTGGAACCCGGGTATACTACCGCTTACCTCTGGAAACACCATATATTTT.